The 17 T cell receptor beta chains in this list originate from one sample, sequenced in a study of metastatic and nonmetastatic thyroid tumors. Using MiXCR, TCRdb reanalyzed the PCR reads. The profile shows around 26,000 clones, more than 15% of them singletons. Thyroid surgery took place with no prior treatment in any patient. The sequenced sample consisted of blood. The receptors derive from a male donor with papillary thyroid cancer or a benign thyroid nodule (not recorded which). Some clones in this sample may be carry-over from other donors' samples.

This clone came up many times. V and J are TRBV20-1 and TRBJ2-1; D is possibly TRBD2 (6 bases). From germline, CDR1 is DFQATT and CDR2 SNEGSKA (reference sequence). V dropped 1 base and J dropped 1 base, with 20 bases sitting between them. This CDR3 region has 18 residues. CDR3 region: CSARGSNRDSPSYNEQFF. The DNA of the CDR3 is TGCAGTGCTAGAGGGTCCAACCGGGACTCACCTTCCTACAATGAGCAGTTCTTC.

Many counts were recorded for this clone. This rearrangement joins TRBV27 to TRBJ2-5; D gene ambiguous. Germline V CDR1 and CDR2: MNHEY, SMNVEV (reference sequence). Trimming removed 8 bases from V and 3 bases from J, with 13 bases in between. The CDR3 spans 13 residues. The CDR3 region has the DNA TGTGCCAGCGGAACCCTAGGCGAAGAGACCCAGTACTTC. Its protein is CASGTLGEETQYF.

This clone counts as medium-sized. The rearrangement joins TRBV27 to TRBJ2-6, with a possible D match to TRBD1 (5 bases). Germline V gene lookup returns CDR1 MNHEY and CDR2 SMNVEV (reference sequence). The V and J ends lost 5 bases and 0 bases respectively, with 17 bases between them. The CDR3 is 18 residues long. CDR3 amino acids: CASSLTTAKGSGANVLTF. In DNA form, the CDR3 reads TGTGCCAGCAGTCTTACGACAGCCAAAGGCTCTGGGGCCAACGTCCTGACTTTC.

The V and J genes are TRBV30 and TRBJ1-6, with D unresolved. Germline CDR1 is GTSNPN and CDR2 is SVGIG (reference sequence). The CDR3 is 14 amino acids. Between the trimmed V and J ends, which lost 0 bases and 7 bases, there was a span of 10 bases. CDR3: CAWSVGRQNSPLHF. Written as DNA, the CDR3 is TGTGCCTGGAGTGTAGGCCGGCAAAATTCACCCCTCCACTTT.

This clone was recorded many times. J is TRBJ2-1 and V is TRBV5-6; 8 positions agree with TRBD2. This CDR3 comprises 16 residues. The V segment lost 4 bases and the J segment 7 bases; nucleotides outside the gene matches: 13. The V gene's germline CDR1 is SGHDT and CDR2 YYEEEE. The CDR3 DNA reads TGTGCCAGCAGCGCGGCGGGAGCGGGAGTTGAAAATGAGCAGTTCTTC. Translating gives CASSAAGAGVENEQFF.

In its sample, this clone was seen many times. The chain links TRBV19 to TRBJ2-1; 8 bases fit TRBD2. V lost 3 bases, J lost 9 bases, and 7 bases stayed unmatched. From germline, CDR1 is LNHDA and CDR2 SQIVND (reference sequence). The CDR3 has 14 amino acids. The CDR3 nucleotides read TGTGCCAGTAGTATGACGGGAGGGGCTACTGAGCAGTTCTTC. Translated: CASSMTGGATEQFF.

In this sample, this clone is medium-sized. The J gene is TRBJ2-7, the V gene TRBV27; 7 bases match TRBD2. Trimming at V came to 5 bases and at J to 5 bases, leaving 9 bases not matched to a gene. The length of the CDR3 is 14 residues. Germline CDR1 is MNHEY and CDR2 is SMNVEV (reference sequence). Written as DNA, the CDR3 is TGTGCCAGCAGTACGAGGGGAGGGAGGGACGAGCAGTACTTC. Protein sequence: CASSTRGGRDEQYF.

This clone was found many times. The CDR3 reads CSVDGTSGREQYF. The CDR3 bases are TGCAGCGTTGACGGGACTAGCGGGAGAGAGCAGTACTTC. The rearrangement joins TRBV29-1 to TRBJ2-7, with 14 positions matching TRBD2. Germline V gene lookup returns CDR1 SQVTM and CDR2 ANQGSEA. The CDR3 runs to 13 residues. V lost 3 bases and J lost 7; bases outside the gene matches: 2.

In its sample, this clone was seen many times. This chain links TRBV20-1 with TRBJ2-1, with 11 bases matching TRBD2. Germline trimming cut 5 bases from V and 9 bases from J; bases unmatched to any gene: 9. The V gene's germline CDR1 is DFQATT and CDR2 SNEGSKA (reference sequence). This CDR3 has 14 residues. The CDR3 bases are TGCAGTGCTCCCGGGACTAGCGGTTGGGGTGAGCAGTTCTTC. This translates into CSAPGTSGWGEQFF.

This clone was detected ten times or more. This chain uses TRBV12-3 or TRBV12-4 with TRBJ1-1, with D hard to call. Trimming removed 3 bases from V and 3 bases from J, with 8 bases in between. CDR3 length equals 13 residues. The DNA for the CDR3 is TGTGCCAGCAGTTTTAAGATAGACACTGAAGCTTTCTTT. Encoded protein: CASSFKIDTEAFF.

This clone was counted at least ten times. This rearrangement joins TRBV4-2 to TRBJ2-2; D not resolved. The length of the CDR3 is 14 residues. Germline V gene sequence: CDR1 LGHNA, CDR2 YNFKEQ. The V end was cut by 1 base, the J end by 6 bases, with 9 bases between. CDR3 coding DNA: TGTGCCAGCAGCCAAGTTGGGTGGGCCGGGGAGCTGTTTTTT. This gives the protein CASSQVGWAGELFF.

There are many counts of this clone. This chain links TRBV19 with TRBJ2-3, with D possibly called TRBD1 or TRBD2 (5 bases each). Germline V gene data show CDR1 as LNHDA and CDR2 as SQIVND (reference sequence). This CDR3 has 15 residues. Trimming cost V 5 bases and J 2 bases, with 14 bases left between them. The CDR3 DNA sequence: TGTGCCAGTAGTGAGGGACGGCTAATCACAGATACGCAGTATTTT. Translated: CASSEGRLITDTQYF.

This clone ranks as medium-sized. The gene calls are TRBV28 and TRBJ2-7; D may be TRBD1 (6 bases). The CDR3 loop spans 14 amino acids. The V end lost 6 bases, the J end lost 4 bases, and 16 bases lay between the germline ends. Germline V gene lookup returns CDR1 MDHEN and CDR2 SYDVKM. The CDR3 region has the DNA TGTGCCAGCAGCTTACAGGGTTATGTATACGAGCAGTACTTC. Translated, it gives CASSLQGYVYEQYF. The full variable domain, its missing parts supplied by reference TRBV28 and TRBJ2-7, is DVKVTQSSRYLVKRTGEKVFLECVQDMDHENMFWYRQDPGLGLRLIYFSYDVKMKEKGDIPEGYSVSREKKERFSLILESASTNQTSMYLCASSLQGYVYEQYFGPGTRLTVT.

This clone was counted at least ten times. The rearrangement links TRBV9 to TRBJ2-5, with 11 positions matching TRBD2. The CDR3 has 14 residues. J gave up 10 bases and V 0 bases, and 5 bases lay outside the gene matches. Per germline, CDR1 SGDLS and CDR2 YYNGEE. The CDR3 DNA reads as TGTGCCAGCAGCGTAGGACTAGCGGGATCGATCCAGTACTTC. Amino acids: CASSVGLAGSIQYF.

This clone was counted many times. The genes are TRBV3-1 and TRBJ1-1; the D gene is possibly TRBD1 (6 bases). CDR1 is LGHDT, CDR2 YNNKEL, per germline (reference sequence). The CDR3 is made up of 14 amino acids. V was clipped by 4 bases and J by 5 bases, with 14 bases between them. The CDR3 is CASSPATGYTEAFF. The CDR3 DNA follows: TGTGCCAGCAGCCCGGCTACAGGGTATACTGAAGCTTTCTTT. Variable domain in full (rest from reference TRBV3-1 and TRBJ1-1): DTAVSQTPKYLVTQMGNDKSIKCEQNLGHDTMYWYKQDSKKFLKIMFSYNNKELIINETVPNRFSPKSPDKAHLNLHINSLELGDSAVYFCASSPATGYTEAFFGQGTRLTVV.

V gene TRBV3-1 combines with J gene TRBJ2-1; TRBD1 might be the D (5 bases). The V end was cut by 5 bases, the J end by 4 bases, with 6 bases between. From germline, CDR1 is LGHDT and CDR2 YNNKEL (reference sequence). CDR3 length equals 12 residues. As DNA, the CDR3 is TGTGCCAGCAGCGGACAATACAATGAGCAGTTCTTC. It is translated as CASSGQYNEQFF.

The sample holds many counts of this clone. One base away lies a much larger clone, so this may be a sequencing read error. The DNA for the CDR3 is TGTGCCAGCAGTGGGGGCAGGGGGCCAGACCTGGAAACCTACGAGCAGTACTTC. Translating it yields CASSGGRGPDLETYEQYF. This chain links TRBV6-1 with TRBJ2-7; 8 positions agree with TRBD1. The CDR3 covers 18 residues. Germline assignment: CDR1 MNHNS and CDR2 SASEGT. The trim removed 4 bases at V and 2 bases at J, leaving 16 bases unmatched.